This TCR beta chain was retrieved from a study of CD8+CD57+ T cells in acquired aplastic anemia. Study-wide context: Sorted cells (CD4+ and CD8+) yielded DNA amounts that averaged about 3.1 ug.

The sample holds many counts of this clonotype. Its specificity is not known. The study's findings and limits: Researchers report that fewer than 35 CD8+ CDR3 sequences appeared in both patients and controls. Statistical testing detected no significant gap in CD8+ Simpson's diversity between patients and controls.

This CDR3 is built from 12 residues. Trimming stripped 2 bases from V and 5 bases from J, with 6 bases between. Germline CDR1 reads ENHRY; CDR2 reads SYGVKD. Using genomic DNA as the template, TCR beta VDJ and CDR3 profiling was carried out. From the reads, TCRdb called clonotypes with MiXCR, one entry per CDR3 protein. Of about 220,000 distinct CDR3 sequences listed, around 32% are singletons. The sequenced material came from sorted CD4+, CD8+, or CD8+CD57+ T cells (not recorded which) from PBMCs. The sequence came from a human donor in good health, serving as a control. The chain links TRBV10-3 to TRBJ1-2; D gene unclear. The CDR3 here is CAISEQEYGYTF. The CDR3 DNA is TGTGCCATCAGTGAGCAAGAGTATGGCTACACCTTC.